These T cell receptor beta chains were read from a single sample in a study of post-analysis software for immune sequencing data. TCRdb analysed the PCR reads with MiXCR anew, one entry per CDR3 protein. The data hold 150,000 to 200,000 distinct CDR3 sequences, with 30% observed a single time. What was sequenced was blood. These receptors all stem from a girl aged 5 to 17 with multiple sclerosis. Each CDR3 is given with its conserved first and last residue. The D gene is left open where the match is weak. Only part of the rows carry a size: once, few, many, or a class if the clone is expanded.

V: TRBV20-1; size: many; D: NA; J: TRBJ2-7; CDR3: CSASEGSYEQYF; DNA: TGCAGTGCCTCTGAAGGGTCCTACGAGCAGTACTTC
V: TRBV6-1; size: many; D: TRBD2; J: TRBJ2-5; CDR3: CASRAFGLAGAPETQYF; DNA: TGTGCCAGCAGGGCATTCGGACTAGCGGGAGCCCCAGAGACCCAGTACTTC
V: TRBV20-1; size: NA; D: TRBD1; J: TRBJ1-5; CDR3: CSATQTGTVTSQPQHF; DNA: TGCAGTGCTACCCAAACCGGGACAGTCACTAGTCAGCCCCAGCATTTT
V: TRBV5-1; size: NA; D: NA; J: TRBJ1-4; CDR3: CASKPPSNEKRFF; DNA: TGCGCCAGCAAACCCCCATCTAATGAAAAACGGTTTTTT
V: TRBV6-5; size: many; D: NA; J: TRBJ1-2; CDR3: CASSLHPKWGYTF; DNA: TGTGCCAGCAGCCTACATCCGAAGTGGGGCTACACCTTC
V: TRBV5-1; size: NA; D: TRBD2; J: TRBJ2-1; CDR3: CASSLDSGRNAYNEQFF; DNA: TGCGCCAGCAGCTTGGACAGCGGGAGAAACGCCTACAATGAGCAGTTCTTC
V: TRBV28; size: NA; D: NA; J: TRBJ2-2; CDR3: CASSLPTIGELFF; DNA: TGTGCCAGCAGTTTACCTACAATCGGGGAGCTGTTTTTT
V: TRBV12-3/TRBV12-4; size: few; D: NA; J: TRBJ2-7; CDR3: CASSRSQFRGYEQYF; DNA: TGTGCCAGCAGTCGATCCCAATTCCGGGGCTACGAGCAGTACTTC
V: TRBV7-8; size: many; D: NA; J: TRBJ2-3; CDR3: CASSTGAPSTDTQYF; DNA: TGTGCCAGCAGCACCGGAGCGCCTAGCACAGATACGCAGTATTTT
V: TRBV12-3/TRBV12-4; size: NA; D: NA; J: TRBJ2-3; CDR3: CASSSALGGPSTDAQYF; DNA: TGTGCCAGCAGTTCCGCCTTAGGAGGTCCTAGCACAGATGCGCAGTATTTT
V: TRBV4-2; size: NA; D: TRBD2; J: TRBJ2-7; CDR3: CASSQEDAGGVTYEQYF; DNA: TGTGCCAGCAGCCAAGAGGACGCGGGAGGGGTCACCTACGAGCAGTACTTC
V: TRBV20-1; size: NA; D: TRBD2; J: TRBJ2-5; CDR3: CSARQHSGREETQYF; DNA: TGCAGTGCTAGGCAGCATAGCGGGAGGGAAGAGACCCAGTACTTC
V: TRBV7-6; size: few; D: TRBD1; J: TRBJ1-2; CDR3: CASSQVDRAEGYTF; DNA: TGTGCCAGCAGCCAGGTGGACAGGGCGGAAGGCTACACCTTC
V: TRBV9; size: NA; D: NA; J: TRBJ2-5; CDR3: CASSAFYTLGRQETQYF; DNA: TGTGCCAGCAGCGCGTTCTATACCTTAGGTCGGCAAGAGACCCAGTACTTC
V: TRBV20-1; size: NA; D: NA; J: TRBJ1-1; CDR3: CSASSRTEVFF; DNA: TGCAGTGCTAGTTCTAGGACTGAAGTTTTCTTT
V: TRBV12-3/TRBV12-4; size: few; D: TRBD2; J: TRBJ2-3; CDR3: CASSSPGLTVTDTQYF; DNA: TGTGCCAGCAGTTCACCGGGACTAACGGTCACAGATACGCAGTATTTT
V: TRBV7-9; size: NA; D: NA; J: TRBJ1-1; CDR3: CASSSARTVNTEAFF; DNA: TGTGCCAGCAGCTCCGCTCGGACAGTGAACACTGAAGCTTTCTTT
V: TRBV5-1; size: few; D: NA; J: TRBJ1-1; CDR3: CASRNTENTEAFF; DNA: TGCGCCAGCAGAAACACCGAGAACACTGAAGCTTTCTTT
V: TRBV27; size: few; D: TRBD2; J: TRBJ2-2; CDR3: CASFPVAGGLEKGTRELFF; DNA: TGTGCCAGCTTTCCTGTAGCGGGAGGGCTTGAGAAGGGTACCCGGGAGCTGTTTTTT
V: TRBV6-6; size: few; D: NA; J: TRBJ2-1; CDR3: CASSSSDTGYNEQFF; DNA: TGTGCCAGCAGTTCCTCGGACACCGGATACAATGAGCAGTTCTTC
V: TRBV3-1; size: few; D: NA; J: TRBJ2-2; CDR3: CASSPTRTNTGELFF; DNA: TGTGCCAGCAGCCCGACTAGAACGAACACCGGGGAGCTGTTTTTT
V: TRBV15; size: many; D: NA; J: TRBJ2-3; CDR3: CAIGRTDTQYF; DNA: TGTGCCATCGGCCGTACAGATACGCAGTATTTT
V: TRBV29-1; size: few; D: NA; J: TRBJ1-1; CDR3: CSVGRNMNTEAFF; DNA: TGCAGCGTTGGACGGAATATGAACACTGAAGCTTTCTTT
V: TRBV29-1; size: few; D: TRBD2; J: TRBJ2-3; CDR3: CSVEGSPSGDTQYF; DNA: TGCAGCGTTGAAGGGTCCCCTAGCGGGGATACGCAGTATTTT
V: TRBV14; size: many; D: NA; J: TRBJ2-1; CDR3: CASSPRLLDSLNEQFF; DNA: TGTGCCAGCAGCCCGAGGCTACTGGATTCACTCAATGAGCAGTTCTTC
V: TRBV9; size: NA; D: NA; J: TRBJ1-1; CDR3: CASSGSPGWREDTEAFF; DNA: TGTGCCAGCAGCGGTAGCCCCGGATGGAGGGAGGACACTGAAGCTTTCTTT
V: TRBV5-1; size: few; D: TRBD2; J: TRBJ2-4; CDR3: CASSLGSGGAKNIQYF; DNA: TGCGCCAGCAGCTTGGGTAGCGGGGGAGCCAAAAACATTCAGTACTTC
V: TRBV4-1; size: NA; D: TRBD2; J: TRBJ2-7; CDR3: CASSQWDYSYEQYF; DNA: TGCGCCAGCAGCCAATGGGACTACTCCTACGAGCAGTACTTC
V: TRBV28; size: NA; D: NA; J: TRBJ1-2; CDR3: CASSLSRPGSVGYTF; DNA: TGTGCCAGCAGTTTGAGTCGCCCAGGGTCGGTTGGCTACACCTTC
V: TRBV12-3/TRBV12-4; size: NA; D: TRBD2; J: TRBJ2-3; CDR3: CASSSGTSVSPDTQYF; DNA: TGTGCCAGCAGTTCTGGGACTAGCGTGAGTCCCGATACGCAGTATTTT
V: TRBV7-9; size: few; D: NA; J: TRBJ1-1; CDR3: CASSPVGAGDTEAFF; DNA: TGTGCCAGCAGCCCGGTGGGGGCCGGGGACACTGAAGCTTTCTTT
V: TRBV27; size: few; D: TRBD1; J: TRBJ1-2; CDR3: CASSWTRTGATYGYTF; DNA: TGTGCCAGCAGCTGGACCCGAACAGGGGCGACGTATGGCTACACCTTC
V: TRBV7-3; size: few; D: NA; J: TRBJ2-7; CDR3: CASSNGAGEYEQYF; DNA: TGTGCCAGCAGCAATGGGGCAGGGGAATACGAGCAGTACTTC
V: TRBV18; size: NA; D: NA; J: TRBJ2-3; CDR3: CASSPPLGTDTQYF; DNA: TGTGCCAGCTCACCACCGCTCGGTACAGATACGCAGTATTTT
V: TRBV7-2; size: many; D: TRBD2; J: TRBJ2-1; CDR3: CASSLGSLAGEGEQFF; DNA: TGTGCCAGCAGCTTAGGTTCACTAGCGGGAGAGGGTGAGCAGTTCTTC
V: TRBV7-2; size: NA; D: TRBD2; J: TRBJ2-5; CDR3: CASTPGGLVETQYF; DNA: TGTGCCAGCACCCCGGGGGGGTTAGTAGAGACCCAGTACTTC
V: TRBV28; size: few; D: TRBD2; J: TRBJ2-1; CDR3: CASSLSVASGRAVGGMYWNEQFF; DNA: TGTGCCAGCAGTTTATCCGTGGCGAGCGGGAGGGCCGTCGGGGGTATGTACTGGAATGAGCAGTTCTTC
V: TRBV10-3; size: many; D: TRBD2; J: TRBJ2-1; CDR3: CAISGAGGSGLEEQFF; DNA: TGTGCCATCAGTGGTGCGGGCGGGAGTGGCCTTGAAGAGCAGTTCTTC
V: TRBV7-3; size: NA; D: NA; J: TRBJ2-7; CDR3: CASSSQKGPDYEQYF; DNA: TGTGCCAGCAGCTCTCAAAAGGGCCCCGACTACGAGCAGTACTTC
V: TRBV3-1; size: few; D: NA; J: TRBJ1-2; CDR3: CASSHLSATDPWGYTF; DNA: TGTGCCAGCAGCCACTTATCCGCGACTGATCCATGGGGCTACACCTTC
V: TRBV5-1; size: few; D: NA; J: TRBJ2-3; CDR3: CASSLDQGPRGTQYF; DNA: TGCGCCAGCAGCTTGGACCAAGGGCCACGGGGGACGCAGTATTTT
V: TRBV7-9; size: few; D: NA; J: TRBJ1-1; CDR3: CASEREGTEAFF; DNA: TGTGCCAGCGAAAGGGAGGGCACTGAAGCTTTCTTT
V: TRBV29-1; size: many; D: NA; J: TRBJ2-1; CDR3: CSAGVTDYNEQFF; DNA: TGCAGCGCCGGTGTCACTGACTACAATGAGCAGTTCTTC
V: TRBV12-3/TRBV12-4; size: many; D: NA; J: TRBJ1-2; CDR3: CASWIDGGYTF; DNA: TGTGCCAGTTGGATAGACGGTGGCTACACCTTC
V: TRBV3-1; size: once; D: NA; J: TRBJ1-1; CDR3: CASSSSNEAFF; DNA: TGTGCCAGCAGCTCCTCAAATGAAGCTTTCTTT
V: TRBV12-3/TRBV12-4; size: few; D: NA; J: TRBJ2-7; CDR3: CASSNYNEQYF; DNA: TGTGCCAGCAGCAACTACAATGAGCAGTACTTC
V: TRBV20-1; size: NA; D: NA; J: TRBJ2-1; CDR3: CSVLAPGLAEEFF; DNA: TGCAGTGTACTCGCCCCGGGACTCGCTGAAGAGTTCTTC
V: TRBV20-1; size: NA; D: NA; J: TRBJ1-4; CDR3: CSATALPDEKLFF; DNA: TGCAGTGCTACAGCCCTTCCTGATGAAAAACTGTTTTTT
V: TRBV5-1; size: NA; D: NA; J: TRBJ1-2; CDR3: CASSLALGDGEDGYTF; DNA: TGCGCCAGCAGCTTGGCCTTGGGGGACGGAGAGGATGGCTACACCTTC
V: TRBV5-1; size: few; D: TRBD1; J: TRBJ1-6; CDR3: CASSLEDRGDSPLHF; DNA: TGCGCCAGCAGCTTGGAAGACAGGGGCGATTCACCCCTCCACTTT
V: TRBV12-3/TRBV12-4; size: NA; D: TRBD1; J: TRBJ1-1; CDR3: CASSFSDRDTEAFF; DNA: TGTGCCAGCAGTTTCTCGGACAGGGACACTGAAGCTTTCTTT